This is a list of T cell receptor beta chains from one sample in a study of shared clonotypes between healthy human individuals. Produced via immunoSEQ multiplex PCR; TCRdb's table is partial and in-frame only. The sample lists 2 million to 2.5 million clones; more than 85% were seen once. Sequencing was carried out using naive CD4+ T cells from PBMCs. The receptor set was obtained from a man between 18 and 29 years old in good health. Some clones in this sample may be carry-over from other donors' samples. CDR3s include the opening cysteine and the closing phenylalanine or tryptophan. Each record gives: V gene, J gene, D gene, clone size, CDR3 protein, CDR3 DNA. The D gene is left open where the match is weak. Some rows mark clone size as missing; the rest say once, few, many or name a class of expanded clone.

TRBV28,TRBJ1-2,NA,NA,CATGGGYGYTF,TGTGCCACCGGAGGGGGCTATGGCTACACCTTC
TRBV18,TRBJ2-1,NA,NA,CASSPRGSGDNEQFF,TGTGCCAGCTCACCACGGGGCTCAGGGGACAATGAGCAGTTCTTC
TRBV5-5,TRBJ2-3,TRBD2,NA,CASSPGPSQGQREGRYTQYF,TGTGCCAGCAGCCCCGGGCCTTCCCAGGGCCAGCGGGAGGGCCGGTATACGCAGTATTTT
TRBV5-4,TRBJ2-7,NA,NA,CASSLEPGGNEQYF,TGTGCCAGCAGCTTGGAACCGGGTGGCAACGAGCAGTACTTC
TRBV7-3,TRBJ2-3,TRBD1,NA,CASSSRLGRGPSTDTQYF,TGTGCCAGCAGCTCGCGCCTGGGCAGGGGGCCAAGCACAGATACGCAGTATTTT
TRBV7-3,TRBJ2-3,NA,NA,CASTPGGRSTDTQYF,TGTGCCAGCACCCCAGGTGGTCGGAGCACAGATACGCAGTATTTT
TRBV7-2,TRBJ2-5,TRBD2,NA,CASRRGSGETQYF,TGTGCCAGCAGGCGGGGGTCGGGGGAGACCCAGTACTTC
TRBV10-3,TRBJ2-7,TRBD2,NA,CAVSRPPSSGASSYEQYF,TGTGCCGTCTCGAGACCACCTTCCAGCGGGGCCAGCTCCTACGAGCAGTACTTC
TRBV28,TRBJ2-5,NA,NA,CASSLLGFETQYF,TGTGCCAGCAGTTTGCTGGGTTTTGAGACCCAGTACTTC
TRBV5-1,TRBJ2-1,TRBD1,NA,CASSTEPQGAVEQFF,TGCGCCAGCAGCACGGAACCACAGGGGGCGGTTGAGCAGTTCTTC
TRBV5-4,TRBJ1-5,NA,NA,CASSVDNYQPQHF,TGTGCCAGCAGCGTGGACAACTATCAGCCCCAGCATTTT
TRBV11-2,TRBJ1-3,NA,once,CASTLGGQGWAGNTIYF,TGTGCCAGCACCCTCGGCGGCCAGGGCTGGGCTGGAAACACCATATATTTT
TRBV7-2,TRBJ1-2,NA,once,CASSPRLGTNYGYTF,TGTGCCAGCAGCCCCCGGTTAGGAACCAACTATGGCTACACCTTC
TRBV28,TRBJ2-7,NA,NA,CASSEQGYEQYF,TGTGCCAGCAGTGAACAGGGCTACGAGCAGTACTTC
TRBV27,TRBJ1-2,NA,NA,CASSFRGVEGGYTF,TGTGCCAGCAGTTTTAGGGGGGTGGAAGGAGGCTACACCTTC
TRBV28,TRBJ2-7,TRBD2,NA,CASRSGSHYEQYF,TGTGCCAGCAGGAGCGGGAGTCACTACGAGCAGTACTTC
TRBV18,TRBJ2-7,NA,NA,CASSPQDSAYEQYF,TGTGCCAGCTCACCACAGGACAGCGCCTACGAGCAGTACTTC